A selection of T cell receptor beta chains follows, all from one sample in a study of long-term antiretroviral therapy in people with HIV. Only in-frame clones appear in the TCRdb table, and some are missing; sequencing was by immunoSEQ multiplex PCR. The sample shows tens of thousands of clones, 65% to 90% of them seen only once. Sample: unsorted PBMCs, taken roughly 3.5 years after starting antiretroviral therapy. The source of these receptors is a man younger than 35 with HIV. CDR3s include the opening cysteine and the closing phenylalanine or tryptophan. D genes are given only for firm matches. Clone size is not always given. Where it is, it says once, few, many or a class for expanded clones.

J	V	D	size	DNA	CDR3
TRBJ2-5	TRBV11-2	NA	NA	TGTGCCAGCAGCTCTAGGCCCAACAGAGCCGGGACGACCCAAGAGACCCAGTACTTC	CASSSRPNRAGTTQETQYF
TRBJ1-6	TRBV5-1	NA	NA	TGCGCCAGCAGCTTAAGAAATGGGGGGCAGGGTTCACCCCTCCACTTT	CASSLRNGGQGSPLHF
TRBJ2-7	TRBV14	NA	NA	TGTGCCAGCAGCCATACCGGGACTTCGACCTCCTACGAGCAGTACTTC	CASSHTGTSTSYEQYF
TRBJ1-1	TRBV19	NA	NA	TGTGCCAGTAGTTTCGATCAGGGAGTAGCTTTCTTT	CASSFDQGVAFF
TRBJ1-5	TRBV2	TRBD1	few	TGTGCCAGCAGGGCCCCTGGGACAGATAATCAGCCCCAGCATTTT	CASRAPGTDNQPQHF
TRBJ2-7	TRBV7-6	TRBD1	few	TGTGCCAGCAGCTTATCCTGGGACAGGGCCCCCGACGAGCAGTACTTC	CASSLSWDRAPDEQYF
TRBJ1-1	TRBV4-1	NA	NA	TGCGCCAGCAGCCAAGACAGGGCCCCGAACACTGAAGCTTTCTTT	CASSQDRAPNTEAFF
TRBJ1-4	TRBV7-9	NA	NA	TGTGCCAGCAGCTTAGGTGGGACGATGGGTGAAAAACTGTTTTTT	CASSLGGTMGEKLFF
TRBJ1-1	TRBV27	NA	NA	TGTGCCAGCAGTTTAGGGAACGAAGCTTTCTTT	CASSLGNEAFF
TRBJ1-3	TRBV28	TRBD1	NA	TGTGCCAGCAGTTTACCCCGGGACAGGGGCGGTGGAAACACCATATATTTT	CASSLPRDRGGGNTIYF
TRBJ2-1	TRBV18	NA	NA	TGTGCCAGCTCACCAAACCCGGCGGATTACAATGAGCAGTTCTTC	CASSPNPADYNEQFF
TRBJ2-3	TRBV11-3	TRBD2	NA	TGTGCCAGCAGCTTATTTCCCACTAGCGGGAGCACAGATACGCAGTATTTT	CASSLFPTSGSTDTQYF
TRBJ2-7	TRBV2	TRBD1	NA	TGTGCCGGACGACAGGGGAACTCCTACGAGCAGTACTTC	CAGRQGNSYEQYF
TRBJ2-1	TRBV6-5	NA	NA	TGTGCCAGCAGTCAGACCGGCGGCCGGTACAATGAGCAGTTCTTC	CASSQTGGRYNEQFF
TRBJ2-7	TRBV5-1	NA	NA	TGCGCCAGCAGCTTAACAGGTTCCTACGAGCAGTACTTC	CASSLTGSYEQYF
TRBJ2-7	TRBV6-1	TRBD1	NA	TGTGCCAGCAGTGAAGGGCCGGGACAGCTTACCTACGAGCAGTACTTC	CASSEGPGQLTYEQYF
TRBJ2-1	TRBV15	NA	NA	TGTGCCACCAAAAGAGATAGCGGCTCCTACAATGAGCAGTTCTTC	CATKRDSGSYNEQFF
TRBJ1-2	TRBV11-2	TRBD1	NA	TGTGCCAGCAGCTTAAGTGGGACAGCAATTAACTATGGCTACACCTTC	CASSLSGTAINYGYTF
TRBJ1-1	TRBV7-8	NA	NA	TGTGCCAGCAGCTTAGCTCAGGGGTTGAACACTGAAGCTTTCTTT	CASSLAQGLNTEAFF
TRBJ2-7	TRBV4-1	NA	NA	TGCGCCAGCAGTCGAGTCCGGGGGCCCTCCTACGAGCAGTACTTC	CASSRVRGPSYEQYF
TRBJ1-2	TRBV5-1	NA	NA	TGCGCCAGCAGTAACGAACAGGGAGTGTATGGCTACACCTTC	CASSNEQGVYGYTF
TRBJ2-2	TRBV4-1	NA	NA	TGCGCCAGCAGCCAAGATCCCCTAGCGCCCGGGGAGCTGTTTTTT	CASSQDPLAPGELFF
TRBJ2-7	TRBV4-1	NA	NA	TGCGCCAGCAGCCAAGATCCACAGAGCTCCTACGAGCAGTACTTC	CASSQDPQSSYEQYF
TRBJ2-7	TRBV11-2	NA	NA	TGTGCCAGCAGCTTAGGCGGAGTCTACGAGCAGTACTTC	CASSLGGVYEQYF
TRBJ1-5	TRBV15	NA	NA	TGTGCCACCAGCAGACGCCAGCGGGCCGACAATCAGCCCCAGCATTTT	CATSRRQRADNQPQHF
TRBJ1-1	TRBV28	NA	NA	TGTGCCACCCTGACCTTGAACACTGAAGCTTTCTTT	CATLTLNTEAFF
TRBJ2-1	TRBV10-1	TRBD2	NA	TGCGCCAGCAGCCGGGGACTAGCGGGGGGGCTAAATGATGAGCAGTTCTTC	CASSRGLAGGLNDEQFF
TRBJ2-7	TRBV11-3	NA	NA	TGTGCCAGCAGCCTAGGCGTAGCGAGGGGATACGAGCAGTACTTC	CASSLGVARGYEQYF
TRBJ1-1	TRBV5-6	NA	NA	TGTGCCAGCAGCTTGGGGGGGGCCAGGAACACTGAAGCTTTCTTT	CASSLGGARNTEAFF
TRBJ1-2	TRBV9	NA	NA	TGTGCCAGCAGCGAGCCGGGGACCGGGCGGTATGGCTACACCTTC	CASSEPGTGRYGYTF
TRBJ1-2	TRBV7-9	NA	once	TGTGCCAGCAGTTCGTCGGTCGGGACCGACCGAGGCTACACCTTC	CASSSSVGTDRGYTF
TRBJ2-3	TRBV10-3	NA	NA	TGTGCCATCAGTGAGGACACAGATACGCAGTATTTT	CAISEDTDTQYF
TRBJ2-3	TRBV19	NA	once	TGTGCCAGTAGCCCAGGATTATCTAGCACAGATACGCAGTATTTT	CASSPGLSSTDTQYF
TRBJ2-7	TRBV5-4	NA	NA	TGTGCCAGCAGCCACGGGCCCTCCTACGAGCAGTACTTC	CASSHGPSYEQYF
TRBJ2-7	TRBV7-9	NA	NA	TGTGCCAGCAGCTCGGACGGGACCTACGAGCAGTACTTC	CASSSDGTYEQYF
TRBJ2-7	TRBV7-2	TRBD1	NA	TGTGCCAGCAGCCGGGACAGGACCTCCTACGAGCAGTACTTC	CASSRDRTSYEQYF
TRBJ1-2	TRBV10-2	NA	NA	TGCGCCAGCAGCCCGGGTTCCGCTCCTACCTATGGCTACACCTTC	CASSPGSAPTYGYTF
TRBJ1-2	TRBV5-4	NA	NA	TGTGCCAGCAGCTTGGGACACCTCTATGGCTACACCTTC	CASSLGHLYGYTF
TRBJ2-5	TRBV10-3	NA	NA	TGTGCCACCCGAGAGCGGCCCGACCAAGAGACCCAGTACTTC	CATRERPDQETQYF
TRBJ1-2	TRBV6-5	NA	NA	TGTGCCAGCAGTCTCGGGCAAGCAAGGGGCTACACCTTC	CASSLGQARGYTF
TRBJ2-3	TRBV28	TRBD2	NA	TGTGCCAGCAGTCTCCTGTCCGGGACTAGCGGGAGGAGTGAGTATTTT	CASSLLSGTSGRSEYF
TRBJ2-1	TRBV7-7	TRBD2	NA	TGTGCTAGCAGCCCTGGACTAGCCCCTCCAGGCCATGAGCAGTTCTTC	CASSPGLAPPGHEQFF
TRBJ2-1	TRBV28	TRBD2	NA	TGTGCCAGCAGTTTTCTAGGACTAGCGGGATTAAATGAGCAGTTCTTC	CASSFLGLAGLNEQFF
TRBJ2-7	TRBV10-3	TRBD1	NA	TGTGCCATCAGTAAGCTTACGGGACAGGGGAACGAGCAGTACTTC	CAISKLTGQGNEQYF
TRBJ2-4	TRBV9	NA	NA	TGTGCCAGCAGCGACCCCGCCCAGGGACTAGCCAAAAACATTCAGTACTTC	CASSDPAQGLAKNIQYF
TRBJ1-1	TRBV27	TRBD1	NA	TGTGCCAGCAGTTTATCGATAAGGGACAGGAACACTGAAGCTTTCTTT	CASSLSIRDRNTEAFF
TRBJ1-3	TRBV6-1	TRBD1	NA	TGTGCCAGCAGTCCGTGGACAGGAATTGGAAACACCATATATTTT	CASSPWTGIGNTIYF